Shown below are 9 T cell receptor beta chains from a single sample sequenced in a study of blood T cell repertoires in COVID-19. Generated by immunoSEQ multiplex PCR, the TCRdb table keeps only in-frame clones and is missing some. The sample contains hundreds of thousands of clones, more than 75% of which appear only once. What was sequenced was PBMCs or T cells enriched from blood (not recorded which). The origin of the receptors is a woman aged 55-70 years in a cohort exposed to, infected with or recovered from COVID-19 (not recorded which).

The genes are TRBV7-9 and TRBJ1-1; D call uncertain. This CDR3 contains 14 residues. V lost 6 bases and J 0 bases, leaving 11 bases between the germline ends. CDR1 and CDR2 from the germline V gene are SEHNR and FQNEAQ (reference sequence). DNA for the CDR3: TGTGCCAGCAGTCCCCGAGGGATGAACACTGAAGCTTTCTTT. Translation: CASSPRGMNTEAFF.

The V call is TRBV7-2, the J call TRBJ2-1; 12 bases match TRBD2. V was pared by 8 bases and J by 4 bases, with 9 bases of the junction left unmatched. CDR3 length: 16 amino acids. The germline V gene encodes CDR1 SGHTA and CDR2 FQGNSA. CDR3 sequence reads: CASGLLAGGPYNEQFF. The CDR3 nucleotides read TGTGCCAGCGGACTACTAGCGGGAGGACCTTACAATGAGCAGTTCTTC.

The chain links TRBV28 to TRBJ2-2, with TRBD1 matching over 7 bases. The CDR3 spans 17 residues. V lost 4 bases and J lost 0; bases outside the gene matches: 8. Germline lookup yields CDR1 MDHEN and CDR2 SYDVKM. The CDR3, as DNA: TGTGCCAGCAGTTCGGTGTGGACAGGCTCGAACACCGGGGAGCTGTTTTTT. It translates to CASSSVWTGSNTGELFF.

This clone was seen a handful of times. The V gene is TRBV3-1 (or the pseudogene TRBV3-2), the J gene TRBJ2-5, with 8 bases lining up with TRBD2. The CDR3 spans 15 residues. Germline assignment: CDR1 LGHDT and CDR2 YNNKEL (reference sequence). The ends lost 0 bases at V and 5 bases at J; junction bases unmatched: 5. CDR3: CASSQDLAGKETQYF. CDR3 in DNA: TGTGCCAGCAGCCAAGATTTAGCGGGAAAGGAGACCCAGTACTTC.

This chain links TRBV5-1 with TRBJ2-5; 14 bases map to TRBD2. After removal of 3 bases from V and 7 bases from J, the junction contained 8 bases not matched to a gene. Per germline, CDR1 SGHRS and CDR2 YFSETQ. CDR3 length equals 16 residues. The CDR3 DNA sequence: TGCGCCAGCAGCTCGGGACTAGCGGGAGCGGTTGGGACCCAGTACTTC. Protein sequence: CASSSGLAGAVGTQYF. The entire variable domain, with the rest obtained from reference TRBV5-1 and TRBJ2-5, is as follows: KAGVTQTPRYLIKTRGQQVTLSCSPISGHRSVSWYQQTPGQGLQFLFEYFSETQRNKGNFPGRFSGRQFSNSRSEMNVSTLELGDSALYLCASSSGLAGAVGTQYFGPGTRLLVL.

In its sample, this clone was seen many times. This chain links TRBV5-1 with TRBJ2-7; 7 positions agree with TRBD2. The trim removed 3 bases at V and 0 bases at J, leaving 9 bases unmatched. The germline V gene encodes CDR1 SGHRS and CDR2 YFSETQ. There are 16 residues in the CDR3. The CDR3 loop reads CASSSTSDSGSYEQYF. The CDR3 DNA follows: TGCGCCAGCAGCTCTACTAGCGATTCGGGCTCCTACGAGCAGTACTTC.

This chain joins TRBV27 and TRBJ1-6; no clear D. This CDR3 is built from 12 residues. Germline CDR1 and CDR2: MNHEY and SMNVEV (reference sequence). Trimming took off 4 bases at V and 16 bases at J, with 14 bases between the two ends. CDR3 coding DNA: TGTGCCAGCAGTTCGCTAAACTTCTTACTCCACTTT. Amino acids: CASSSLNFLLHF.

V usage is TRBV5-6 and J usage is TRBJ2-7; D might be TRBD1 (6 bases). Trimming left V 4 bases short and J 5 bases short, with 19 bases between. The CDR3 is 15 amino acids. The germline gives CDR1 SGHDT, CDR2 YYEEEE. The CDR3 region has the DNA TGTGCCAGCAGCCTGAGGCAGGGGTCGGTAAACGAGCAGTACTTC. This sequence encodes CASSLRQGSVNEQYF.

The chain links TRBV2 to TRBJ2-5; 7 nucleotides agree with TRBD2. V was clipped by 6 bases and J by 5 bases; unmatched bases: 0. This CDR3 comprises 11 residues. In germline, CDR1 is SNHLY, CDR2 FYNNEI. The CDR3 reads CASRGGETQYF. The DNA of the CDR3 is TGTGCCAGCAGGGGAGGGGAGACCCAGTACTTC.